These T cell receptor beta chains were read from a single sample in a study of glioma-infiltrating T cells after dendritic cell vaccination. Profiling relied on immunoSEQ multiplex PCR, and the TCRdb table lists in-frame clones only, not all of them. The sample consists of tens of thousands of clones, more than 75% of them appearing once. Sequenced here: blood, sampled after dendritic cell vaccination. The source is a human donor with glioblastoma. Each CDR3 is given with its conserved first and last residue. Fields, in order: V gene, D gene, J gene, clone size, CDR3 protein, CDR3 DNA. A D gene is named only where the DNA matches it firmly. Where a row states a size, it is once, few, many or the class of an expanded clone; other rows omit it.

>TRBV2|TRBD1|TRBJ1-2|-
CASILQGTDYGYTF
TGTGCCAGCATTCTACAGGGGACCGACTATGGCTACACCTTC
>TRBV11-2|-|TRBJ2-5|-
CASSIGLRAETQYF
TGTGCCAGCAGCATCGGACTGCGGGCAGAGACCCAGTACTTC
>TRBV5-1|-|TRBJ1-2|-
CASSLGDTVSGYTF
TGCGCCAGCAGCTTGGGGGACACGGTATCTGGCTACACCTTC
>TRBV9|-|TRBJ2-1|once
CASSPSSGSYNEQFF
TGTGCCAGCAGCCCTAGCAGTGGGTCCTACAATGAGCAGTTCTTC
>TRBV6-5|TRBD2|TRBJ2-3|once
CASSRTSGRPDTQYF
TGTGCCAGCAGCCGGACTAGCGGGAGGCCAGATACGCAGTATTTT
>TRBV6-1|TRBD2|TRBJ2-7|once
CASSVAGGTYEQYF
TGTGCCAGCAGTGTTGCGGGGGGAACCTACGAGCAGTACTTC
>TRBV2|TRBD2|TRBJ2-5|-
CASSEAERGQETQYF
TGTGCCAGCAGTGAAGCCGAGCGGGGACAAGAGACCCAGTACTTC
>TRBV18|-|TRBJ2-1|once
CASSGSSRSSYNEQFF
TGTGCCAGCTCAGGTAGTTCGAGGAGCTCCTACAATGAGCAGTTCTTC
>TRBV25-1|-|TRBJ1-1|-
CASTLTLNTEAFF
TGTGCCAGCACCTTGACATTGAACACTGAAGCTTTCTTT
>TRBV9|-|TRBJ2-3|-
CASSAWDWGTDTQYF
TGTGCCAGCAGCGCATGGGACTGGGGCACAGATACGCAGTATTTT
>TRBV19|TRBD2|TRBJ2-4|once
CASSTPGGAKNIQYF
TGTGCCAGTAGTACCCCCGGGGGGGCCAAAAACATTCAGTACTTC
>TRBV5-6|TRBD2|TRBJ2-7|-
CASSLEARGTYEQYF
TGTGCCAGCAGCTTGGAGGCGCGGGGGACCTACGAGCAGTACTTC
>TRBV5-1|-|TRBJ1-2|-
CASSLEEGSRGYTF
TGCGCCAGCAGCCTGGAGGAGGGGTCTCGAGGCTACACCTTC
>TRBV6-5|-|TRBJ1-1|-
CASIVLGDTEAFF
TGTGCCAGCATCGTCCTTGGAGACACTGAAGCTTTCTTT
>TRBV2|TRBD1|TRBJ1-2|-
CASSRDRALWNYGYTF
TGTGCCAGCAGCCGCGACAGGGCACTTTGGAACTATGGCTACACCTTC
>TRBV18|TRBD1|TRBJ2-2|-
CASSDGGQFYTGELFF
TGTGCCAGCTCAGATGGGGGACAGTTCTACACCGGGGAGCTGTTTTTT
>TRBV5-1|TRBD1|TRBJ1-1|-
CASSWTGGREAFF
TGCGCCAGCAGCTGGACAGGGGGCAGGGAAGCTTTCTTT
>TRBV11-2|-|TRBJ2-7|-
CASSLAWGGGLGEQYF
TGTGCCAGCAGCTTAGCCTGGGGAGGCGGACTCGGTGAGCAGTACTTC
>TRBV4-2|TRBD1|TRBJ1-2|-
CASSPTIPTGGDYGYTF
TGTGCCAGCAGTCCTACCATTCCGACAGGGGGGGACTATGGCTATACCTTC
>TRBV6-5|-|TRBJ1-5|few
CASSYGGGNQPQHF
TGTGCCAGCAGTTACGGGGGGGGCAATCAGCCCCAGCATTTT
>TRBV10-2|TRBD2|TRBJ2-2|-
CASSLAGEHTGELFF
TGCGCCAGCAGCCTAGCGGGGGAGCACACCGGGGAGCTGTTTTTT
>TRBV5-4|TRBD2|TRBJ2-7|-
CASSRTSGSGSYEQYF
TGTGCCAGCAGCCGGACTAGCGGGAGCGGGTCCTACGAGCAGTACTTC
>TRBV5-1|-|TRBJ2-7|-
CASSLVTGLSYEQYF
TGCGCCAGCAGCTTGGTGACAGGTCTCTCCTACGAGCAGTACTTC
>TRBV30|TRBD1|TRBJ2-1|once
CAWTARPGQATPRGQFF
TGTGCCTGGACCGCTCGGCCCGGACAGGCAACCCCCCGTGGGCAGTTCTTC
>TRBV5-8|TRBD2|TRBJ2-7|-
CASSLPTSGSSYEQYF
TGTGCCAGCAGCTTGCCCACTAGCGGGAGTTCCTACGAGCAGTACTTC
>TRBV6-1|-|TRBJ2-7|few
CASSEQDPSDEQYF
TGTGCCAGCAGTGAACAGGATCCCTCGGACGAGCAGTACTTC
>TRBV7-8|TRBD1|TRBJ2-5|-
CAGAEDRGIRGETQYF
TGTGCCGGAGCTGAGGACAGGGGGATCAGAGGGGAGACCCAGTACTTC
>TRBV4-3|-|TRBJ1-2|-
CASSQLSGGGANYGYTF
TGCGCCAGCAGCCAACTCTCGGGAGGGGGAGCTAACTATGGCTACACCTTC
>TRBV6-1|-|TRBJ1-3|-
CASSESFAAEGNTIYF
TGTGCCAGCAGTGAATCCTTCGCGGCCGAAGGAAACACCATATATTTT
>TRBV5-8|-|TRBJ2-6|-
CASSLAYSSGANVLTF
TGTGCCAGCAGCTTGGCTTACAGCTCTGGGGCCAACGTCCTGACTTTC
>TRBV5-1|TRBD1|TRBJ2-7|-
CASSLVPGGYEQYF
TGCGCCAGCAGCTTGGTACCAGGGGGCTACGAGCAGTACTTC
>TRBV7-9|-|TRBJ2-3|few
CASSPEYSTDTQYF
TGTGCCAGCAGTCCTGAGTATAGCACAGATACGCAGTATTTT
>TRBV4-3|-|TRBJ2-5|-
CASNKTQYF
TGCGCCAGCAATAAGACCCAGTACTTC
>TRBV5-1|TRBD1|TRBJ1-5|-
CASSPGQGAQPQHF
TGCGCCAGCAGCCCGGGACAGGGCGCTCAGCCCCAGCATTTT